One sample yielded the 20 T cell receptor beta chains listed below, sequenced in a study of metastatic and nonmetastatic thyroid tumors. With MiXCR, TCRdb called clones anew from the PCR reads. The sample yields about 16,000 clones, approximately 13% seen once. Among the patients, none had received any treatment before thyroid surgery. Source material: tumor tissue. The receptors originated from a female donor with papillary thyroid cancer or a benign thyroid nodule (not recorded which). Some clones in this sample may be carry-over from other donors' samples.

In this sample, this clone turned up many times. The chain has TRBV4-2 and TRBJ2-5; D remains unclear. Germline-derived CDR1 and CDR2 are LGHNA and YNFKEQ. This CDR3 spans 14 amino acids. V shed 0 bases and J shed 1 base, with 6 bases lying between them. The CDR3 here is CASSQDSFQETQYF. The CDR3 bases are TGTGCCAGCAGCCAAGACAGTTTCCAAGAGACCCAGTACTTC.

There are many counts of this clone. The chain combines TRBV5-1 with TRBJ2-3; the match to TRBD2 covers 12 bases. Germline V CDR1 and CDR2: SGHRS, YFSETQ. CDR3 length equals 16 residues. V lost 0 bases to trimming and J lost 3 bases; unmatched junction nucleotides: 2. CDR3 protein: CASSLGTSGATDTQYF. CDR3 in DNA: TGCGCCAGCAGCTTGGGGACTAGCGGGGCGACAGATACGCAGTATTTT.

By proportion, this clone is medium-sized (0.01 to 0.1%). This chain connects TRBV5-1 to TRBJ2-7; D unclear. Trimming took 4 bases from V and 0 from J, leaving 11 bases between them. The CDR3 length is 14 residues. Germline CDR1 SGHRS, CDR2 YFSETQ. This CDR3 is CASSGRLSSYEQYF. CDR3 bases: TGCGCCAGCAGCGGCCGGCTGAGCTCCTACGAGCAGTACTTC.

The sample holds many counts of this clone. The CDR3 DNA is TGTGCCAGCAGCGTAGGATCGTATCGATCCCCCTTATGGAGTGAAAAACTGTTTTTT. The encoded protein is CASSVGSYRSPLWSEKLFF. The chain links TRBV9 to TRBJ1-4, with no clear D. Trimming stripped 0 bases from V and 7 bases from J, with 25 bases between. This CDR3 has 19 amino acids. Germline-derived CDR1 and CDR2 are SGDLS and YYNGEE.

This clone was observed many times. The V gene is TRBV18, the J gene TRBJ2-7; 9 nucleotides line up with TRBD1. Trimming cost V 8 bases and J 3 bases; bases outside gene matches: 11. Looked up from germline, CDR1 is KGHSH and CDR2 is LQKENI. The CDR3 is 15 residues long. This CDR3 reads CASAKQGQGLYEQYF. The CDR3, as DNA: TGTGCCAGCGCCAAACAGGGACAGGGCCTCTACGAGCAGTACTTC.

The genes are TRBV6-2 or TRBV6-3 and TRBJ1-1; 7 nucleotides line up with TRBD1. The CDR3 is 13 amino acids. Looked up from germline, CDR1 is MNHEY and CDR2 is SVGEGT. The V segment lost 6 bases and the J segment 5 bases; nucleotides outside the gene matches: 6. The CDR3 is CASSSTGFTEAFF. In DNA, the CDR3 is TGTGCCAGCAGCTCGACAGGGTTTACTGAAGCTTTCTTT.

This clone came up many times. V and J are TRBV15 and TRBJ2-5; D might be TRBD1 (6 bases). The CDR3 covers 14 residues. The V gene lost 1 base and the J gene lost 2 bases, with 8 bases spanning the gap. CDR1 is LNHNV, CDR2 YYDKDF, per germline (reference sequence). Written as DNA, the CDR3 is TGTGCCACCAGCAGAGTTGGACAGCAAGAGACCCAGTACTTC. Translation: CATSRVGQQETQYF. Drawing the rest from reference TRBV15 and TRBJ2-5, the complete variable domain is DAMVIQNPRYQVTQFGKPVTLSCSQTLNHNVMYWYQQKSSQAPKLLFHYYDKDFNNEADTPDNFQSRRPNTSFCFLDIRSPGLGDTAMYLCATSRVGQQETQYFGPGTRLLVL.

V usage is TRBV5-5 and J usage is TRBJ2-1, with TRBD1 matching over 8 bases. The length of the CDR3 is 13 residues. Trimming at V came to 0 bases and at J to 8 bases, leaving 1 base not matched to a gene. Germline V lookup: CDR1 SGHKS, CDR2 YYEKEE (reference sequence). The CDR3 is CASSLDRGYEQFF. The CDR3 nucleotides are TGTGCCAGCAGCTTGGACAGGGGGTATGAGCAGTTCTTC.

This clone has a count of ten or more. The chain couples TRBV10-3 to TRBJ2-2; 9 positions agree with TRBD2. CDR1 ENHRY and CDR2 SYGVKD come from the germline V gene. The CDR3 extends over 14 amino acids. Losses at the gene ends were 6 bases for V and 2 bases for J; bases not matched to a gene: 1. The CDR3 sequence is CAIRTSGNTGELFF. CDR3 nucleotides: TGTGCCATCAGGACTAGCGGAAACACCGGGGAGCTGTTTTTT.

This clone was observed at least ten times. The CDR3 DNA is TGTGCCAGCAGTTTTTATGTCGGGGAGCTGTTTTTT. It codes for CASSFYVGELFF. This chain connects TRBV12-3 or TRBV12-4 to TRBJ2-2, with D unclear. V lost 3 bases to trimming and J lost 7 bases, with 6 bases between them. This CDR3 comprises 12 residues.

Many counts were recorded for this clone. V usage is TRBV5-1 and J usage is TRBJ2-5, with no clear D. CDR3 length: 14 amino acids. V lost 2 bases, J lost 3 bases, and 11 bases lay in between. Germline CDR1 is SGHRS and CDR2 is YFSETQ. The chain's CDR3 is CASSFSRREETQYF. Written as DNA, the CDR3 is TGCGCCAGCAGCTTTAGTCGAAGAGAAGAGACCCAGTACTTC.

The chain recombines TRBV7-2 with TRBJ2-7; 8 nucleotides match TRBD1. V shed 5 bases and J 7 bases; nucleotides not matched to a gene: 10. Germline-derived CDR1 and CDR2 are SGHTA and FQGNSA. The CDR3 is 14 residues long. The CDR3, as DNA: TGTGCCAGCAGCACCGGGACAGGATGGTATGAGCAGTACTTC. It codes for CASSTGTGWYEQYF.

On this clone itself: A much larger clone is a single base away; this may be a read error. This chain joins TRBV6-5 and TRBJ1-3; D is undetermined. The CDR3 spans 12 residues. Germline assignment: CDR1 MNHEY and CDR2 SVGAGI. Trimming cost V 5 bases and J 5 bases, with 7 bases left between them. This chain's CDR3 is CASSPSRNTIYF. The CDR3 DNA follows: TGTGCCAGCAGTCCCTCGAGAAACACCATATATTTT.

Of note for this clone: A single base separates this from a much larger clone, so it may be a read error. The V call is TRBV20-1, the J call TRBJ2-5, with D perhaps given as TRBD1 or TRBD2 (6 bases each). Germline assignment: CDR1 DFQATT and CDR2 SNEGSKA (reference sequence). The V end was cut by 3 bases, the J end by 5 bases, with 16 bases between. The CDR3 consists of 14 residues. The CDR3 DNA follows: TGCAGTGCTAGCTTTCGGCAAGGGGGGGAGACCCAGTACTTC. It translates to CSASFRQGGETQYF.

In this sample, this clone turned up many times. The chain is built from TRBV12-3 or TRBV12-4 and TRBJ1-6; 8 nucleotides agree with TRBD1. This CDR3 contains 16 residues. The V segment lost 6 bases and the J segment 7 bases; nucleotides outside the gene matches: 11. CDR3 coding DNA: TGTGCCAGCAGCCTAACCGACAGGGGACCGAATTCACCCCTCCACTTT. It specifies CASSLTDRGPNSPLHF.

This clone appeared many times. The CDR3 nucleotides read TGCAGCGTGGCCCTCGGCAGAACTTTCTATGGCTACACCTTC. This encodes CSVALGRTFYGYTF. This chain links TRBV29-1 with TRBJ1-2; D unresolved. This CDR3 region has 14 residues. Germline CDR1 is SQVTM and CDR2 is ANQGSEA. V lost 6 bases and J 4 bases, leaving 18 bases between the germline ends.

In its sample, this clone ranks as medium-sized. The J gene is TRBJ1-6, the V gene TRBV12-3 or TRBV12-4; no clear D. Deletions cut 5 bases from V and 2 bases from J, with 13 bases between. The CDR3 length is 16 residues. The CDR3 sequence: CASSVGRRTYNSPLHF. DNA for the CDR3: TGTGCCAGCAGTGTAGGGAGAAGGACCTATAATTCACCCCTCCACTTT.

This clone was recorded many times. The chain recombines TRBV10-2 with TRBJ2-3, with 7 bases identical to TRBD2. The CDR3 is 17 amino acids. Germline V gene data show CDR1 as WSHSY and CDR2 as SAAADI. With V trimmed by 11 bases and J by 2 bases, 19 bases remained unmatched. In DNA, the CDR3 is TGCGCCGCCCGACCTCCAACGGCTAGCGGATACACAGATACGCAGTATTTT. Amino acids: CAARPPTASGYTDTQYF.

This clone is medium-sized in the sample. V gene TRBV5-5 combines with J gene TRBJ2-7, with 9 bases lining up with TRBD2. The CDR3 runs 15 residues. V shed 0 bases, J shed 6 bases, and the junction held 7 bases outside the gene matches. Per germline, CDR1 SGHKS and CDR2 YYEKEE (reference sequence). DNA for the CDR3: TGTGCCAGCAGCTTGGATGGCGGGGGGGCCGTCGAGCAGTACTTC. Protein product: CASSLDGGGAVEQYF.

Many counts were recorded for this clone. One end of the junction fails to match germline, which may point to a read error. This chain uses TRBV18 with TRBJ2-3; D unresolved. The V gene's germline CDR1 is KGHSH and CDR2 LQKENI. The CDR3 is 15 residues long. CDR3 sequence (DNA): TGTGCCAGCTCCCCACGGGTGGGTGGCACAGATACGCAGTATTTT. This translates into CASSPRVGGTDTQYF. Filled out from reference TRBV18 and TRBJ2-3, the complete variable domain reads NAGVMQNPRHLVRRRGQEARLRCSPMKGHSHVYWYRQLPEEGLKFMVYLQKENIIDESGMPKERFSAEFPKEGPSILRIQQVVRGDSAAYFCASSPRVGGTDTQYFGPGTRLTVL.